The following is a T cell receptor (beta chain) sequence with its context. The antigen remains unidentified. Regarding time point: blood from clinic visit 5 months post-surgery; TSC patient then seizure free. Sequencing was limited to surgery cases with top T cell transcript signatures in brain tissue. Before surgery, patients took at least one anti-epileptic drug. This sample is drawn from a study of brain T cells in children with intractable seizures. Findings and caveats of the study: Absence of clones before surgery may stem from lower sequencing depth. Viral specificity was inferred only from CDR3 similarity; HCMV serostatus was unknown.

V gave up 8 bases and J gave up 2 bases, with 18 bases separating them. The CDR3 extends over 15 amino acids. Germline CDR1 and CDR2: MNHEY and SVGAGI. Libraries were prepared by immunoSEQ multiplex PCR; TCRdb keeps only in-frame clonotypes and omits some of them. The sample yields hundreds of thousands of clones, about 93% seen once. Sequences were derived from peripheral blood, sampled 4 to 5 months after surgery. J is TRBJ1-1 and V is TRBV6-5; D is uncertain. The sequence derives from a boy under two years old with tuberous sclerosis and intractable seizures. As DNA, the CDR3 is TGTGCCAGCCGACTTACATTTCGAGCCAACACTGAAGCTTTCTTT. The encoded protein is CASRLTFRANTEAFF.